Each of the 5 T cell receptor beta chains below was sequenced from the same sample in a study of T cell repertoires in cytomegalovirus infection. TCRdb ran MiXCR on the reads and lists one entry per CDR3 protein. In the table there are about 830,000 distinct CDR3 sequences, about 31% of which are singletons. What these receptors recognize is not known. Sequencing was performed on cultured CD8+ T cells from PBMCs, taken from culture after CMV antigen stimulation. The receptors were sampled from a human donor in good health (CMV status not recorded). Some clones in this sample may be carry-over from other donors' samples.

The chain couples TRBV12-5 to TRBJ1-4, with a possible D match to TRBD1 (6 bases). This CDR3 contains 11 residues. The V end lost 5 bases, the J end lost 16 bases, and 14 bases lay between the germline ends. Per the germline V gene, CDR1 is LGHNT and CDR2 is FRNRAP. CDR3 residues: CASGKQGRKFF. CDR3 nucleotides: TGTGCTAGTGGTAAACAGGGACGAAAGTTTTTT.

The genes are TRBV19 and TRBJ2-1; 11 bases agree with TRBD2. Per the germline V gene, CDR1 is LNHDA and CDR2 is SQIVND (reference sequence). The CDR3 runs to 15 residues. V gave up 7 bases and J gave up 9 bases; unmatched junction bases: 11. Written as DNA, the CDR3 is TGTGCCAGTACCTTAGCGGGGGGGCCTGGAATTGAGCAGTTCTTC. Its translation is CASTLAGGPGIEQFF.

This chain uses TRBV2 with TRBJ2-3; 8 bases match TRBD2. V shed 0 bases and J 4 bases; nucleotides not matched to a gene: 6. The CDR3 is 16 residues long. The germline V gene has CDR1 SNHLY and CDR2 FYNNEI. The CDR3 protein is CASSEASGGGPDTQYF. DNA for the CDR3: TGTGCCAGCAGTGAAGCAAGCGGGGGAGGCCCAGATACGCAGTATTTT.

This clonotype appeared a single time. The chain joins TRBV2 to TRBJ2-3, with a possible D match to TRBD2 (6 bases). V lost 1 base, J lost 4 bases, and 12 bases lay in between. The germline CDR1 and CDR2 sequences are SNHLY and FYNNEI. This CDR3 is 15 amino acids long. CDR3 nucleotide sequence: TGTGCCAGCAGTGAAGGACCCGGGGAGGCAGATACGCAGTATTTT. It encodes CASSEGPGEADTQYF. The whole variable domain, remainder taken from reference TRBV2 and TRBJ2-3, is EPEVTQTPSHQVTQMGQEVILRCVPISNHLYFYWYRQILGQKVEFLVSFYNNEISEKSEIFDDQFSVERPDGSNFTLKIRSTKLEDSAMYFCASSEGPGEADTQYFGPGTRLTVL.

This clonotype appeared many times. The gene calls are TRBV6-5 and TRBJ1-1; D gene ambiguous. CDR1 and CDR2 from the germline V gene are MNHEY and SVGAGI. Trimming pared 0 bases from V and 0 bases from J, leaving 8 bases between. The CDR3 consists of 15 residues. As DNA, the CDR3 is TGTGCCAGCAGTTACTCCGCAGACTTGAACACTGAAGCTTTCTTT. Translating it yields CASSYSADLNTEAFF.